Below are 9 T cell receptor beta chains sequenced from a single sample in a study of prognosis after radiotherapy for stage I lung cancer. The genomic DNA TCR beta CDR3 region underwent two rounds of multiplex PCR. Individual primers that were specific to each TRBV and TRBJ gene served in first-round PCR. TCRdb itself ran the multiplex PCR reads through MiXCR, one entry per CDR3 protein. The repertoire holds tens of thousands of distinct CDR3 sequences, with approximately 25% as singletons. The sample consisted of PBMCs, taken before or after stereotactic body radiation therapy (not recorded which). Every receptor here comes from a donor at least 50 years old with non-small cell lung cancer.

Of note for this clonotype: A much larger clone sits a single nucleotide away, making a read error possible. The chain recombines TRBV4-2 with TRBJ1-2; D gene ambiguous. CDR3 length: 13 amino acids. Looked up from germline, CDR1 is LGHNA and CDR2 is YNFKEQ. The CDR3 DNA is TGTGCCAGCAGCCAAGACACCTCCTATGGCCACACCTTC. Its protein is CASSQDTSYGHTF.

The V gene is TRBV9, the J gene TRBJ2-4; possibly TRBD2 for D (6 bases). In germline, CDR1 is SGDLS, CDR2 YYNGEE. Trimming stripped 0 bases from V and 3 bases from J, with 10 bases between. CDR3 length: 15 amino acids. The CDR3 DNA reads as TGTGCCAGCAGCGTAGGGGGAGGAGTCAAAAACATTCAGTACTTC. It yields the protein CASSVGGGVKNIQYF. Using reference TRBV9 and TRBJ2-4 for the parts outside the CDR3, the full variable domain is DSGVTQTPKHLITATGQRVTLRCSPRSGDLSVYWYQQSLDQGLQFLIQYYNGEERAKGNILERFSAQQFPDLHSELNLSSLELGDSALYFCASSVGGGVKNIQYFGAGTRLSVL.

This clonotype has a count of ten or more. This chain uses TRBV27 with TRBJ2-1; 11 bases match TRBD1. J lost 3 bases, V lost 1 base, and 2 bases had no gene match. Germline CDR1 MNHEY, CDR2 SMNVEV (reference sequence). This CDR3 has 16 amino acids. CDR3 protein: CASSLWGQGDYNEQFF. The CDR3 nucleotides read TGTGCCAGCAGTTTATGGGGACAGGGGGACTACAATGAGCAGTTCTTC.

This clonotype was recorded many times. The chain combines TRBV19 with TRBJ1-3; D call uncertain. This CDR3 comprises 14 residues. Germline lookup yields CDR1 LNHDA and CDR2 SQIVND (reference sequence). The V gene lost 3 bases and the J gene lost 7 bases, with 13 bases spanning the gap. The CDR3 loop reads CASSIIEAPNTIYF. Written as DNA, the CDR3 is TGTGCCAGTAGTATTATTGAGGCTCCGAACACCATATATTTT.

The chain couples TRBV20-1 to TRBJ1-2; D perhaps matches TRBD1 (6 bases). The germline V gene encodes CDR1 DFQATT and CDR2 SNEGSKA (reference sequence). The CDR3 consists of 15 residues. With 6 bases removed from V and 5 bases from J, the gap between germline ends came to 22 bases. The CDR3 sequence is CSAAWSGAGGYGYTF. Written as DNA, the CDR3 is TGCAGTGCAGCCTGGTCGGGGGCCGGGGGGTATGGCTACACCTTC.

The sample holds many counts of this clonotype. V gene TRBV5-1 combines with J gene TRBJ1-4; D unresolved. V dropped 4 bases and J dropped 8 bases, with 18 bases sitting between them. This CDR3 spans 15 amino acids. CDR1 SGHRS and CDR2 YFSETQ come from the germline V gene. CDR3 sequence reads: CASSEGPVPDEKLFF. The CDR3 nucleotides are TGCGCCAGCAGCGAGGGCCCGGTGCCAGACGAAAAACTGTTTTTT.

This clonotype was found a few times. The chain combines TRBV3-1 with TRBJ1-4; weak D call: TRBD1 (6 bases). The CDR3 extends over 15 amino acids. Germline CDR1 reads LGHDT; CDR2 reads YNNKEL (reference sequence). Trimming took off 3 bases at V and 7 bases at J, with 15 bases between the two ends. CDR3 loop: CASSHSRGAGEKLFF. The CDR3 nucleotides read TGTGCCAGCAGCCACTCACGGGGGGCGGGTGAAAAACTGTTTTTT.

Comments on this clonotype: A single base is all that separates this from a far larger clone, so a read error is likely. The chain links TRBV6-2 or TRBV6-3 to TRBJ2-1, with 8 bases identical to TRBD2. The junction had 16 bases not matched to a gene; V was cut back by 7 bases and J by 14 bases. The CDR3 is made up of 14 amino acids. The V gene's germline CDR1 is MNHEY and CDR2 SVGEGT. The CDR3 DNA reads TGTGCCAGCAACAACGGGAGGGTTCCCCAGGAGGAGTTCTTC. Encoded protein: CASNNGRVPQEEFF.

This clonotype was counted ten times or more. This sequence joins TRBV6-1 and TRBJ2-5, with D perhaps matching TRBD1 or TRBD2 (5 bases each). Germline loops: CDR1 MNHNS, CDR2 SASEGT. The CDR3 runs to 15 residues. Trimming cost V 5 bases and J 5 bases, with 18 bases left between them. CDR3 nucleotide sequence: TGTGCCAGCAGTCCCTTCTGGGGGAGCAAGGAGACCCAGTACTTC. Translation: CASSPFWGSKETQYF.